Presented here are 24 T cell receptor beta chains from one specimen sequenced in a study of OX40 agonist ivuxolimab in advanced cancers. The data were produced by immunoSEQ multiplex PCR, yet TCRdb's version contains in-frame clones alone and is incomplete. Of around 25,000 clones listed, about 83% are singletons. The sequencing here drew on CD4+ or CD8+ T cells sorted from blood, taken in a trial of the OX40 agonist ivuxolimab. These receptors were taken from an adult with an advanced solid tumor such as melanoma, head and neck, liver or kidney cancer.

The chain carries TRBV5-6 and TRBJ1-2, with a tentative D call TRBD1 (6 bases). CDR3 length: 14 amino acids. Trimming pared 4 bases from V and 8 bases from J, leaving 18 bases between. Per the germline V gene, CDR1 is SGHDT and CDR2 is YYEEEE. The CDR3 reads CASSADAGVGGYTF. CDR3 DNA: TGTGCCAGCAGCGCGGACGCAGGGGTCGGAGGCTACACCTTC.

This sequence joins TRBV7-2 and TRBJ1-1; D remains ambiguous. The CDR3 length is 15 residues. CDR1 is SGHTA, CDR2 FQGNSA, per germline. Trimming removed 0 bases at V and 7 bases at J, with 15 bases between. CDR3 in amino acids: CASSLAQSAEGEAFF. The CDR3 region has the DNA TGTGCCAGCAGCTTAGCGCAATCGGCAGAAGGTGAAGCTTTCTTT.

This sequence joins TRBV20-1 and TRBJ1-2; no clear D gene. V dropped 7 bases and J dropped 6 bases, with 3 bases sitting between them. The CDR3 runs to 8 residues. The germline V gene encodes CDR1 DFQATT and CDR2 SNEGSKA (reference sequence). CDR3 amino acids: CSVNGYTF. DNA for the CDR3: TGCAGTGTTAATGGCTACACCTTC.

The J gene is TRBJ1-1, the V gene TRBV5-6, with D perhaps matching TRBD1 (5 bases). The CDR3 contains 14 residues. CDR1 is SGHDT and CDR2 is YYEEEE in the germline V gene. The V and J ends lost 0 bases and 6 bases respectively, with 12 bases between them. CDR3 in amino acids: CASSLGTLGAEAFF. The CDR3 nucleotides are TGTGCCAGCAGCTTGGGGACACTTGGGGCTGAAGCTTTCTTT.

Only one count was recorded for this clone. The chain combines TRBV7-9 with TRBJ1-1; D is unclear. V lost 5 bases and J lost 0, with 16 bases in between. This CDR3 comprises 16 residues. Germline values: CDR1 SEHNR, CDR2 FQNEAQ (reference sequence). CDR3 protein: CASSPPSTRMNTEAFF. The DNA of the CDR3 is TGTGCCAGCAGCCCACCTTCGACCAGAATGAACACTGAAGCTTTCTTT. Based on the CDR3 plus reference TRBV7-9 and TRBJ1-1, the full variable domain is DTGVSQNPRHKITKRGQNVTFRCDPISEHNRLYWYRQTLGQGPEFLTYFQNEAQLEKSRLLSDRFSAERPKGSFSTLEIQRTEQGDSAMYLCASSPPSTRMNTEAFFGQGTRLTVV.

The chain has TRBV11-2 and TRBJ2-3; TRBD2 matches at 10 bases. This CDR3 is 16 amino acids long. Germline V gives CDR1 SGHAT, CDR2 FQNNGV. The V gene end was trimmed by 1 base and the J gene end by 3 bases; junction bases not matched to a gene: 4. In DNA form, the CDR3 reads TGTGCCAGCAGCTTAGGGCTAGCGGGGGAAACAGATACGCAGTATTTT. Translating gives CASSLGLAGETDTQYF.

The genes are TRBV7-9 and TRBJ2-7; D ambiguous. Trimming left V 8 bases short and J 2 bases short, with 7 bases between. Germline CDR1 and CDR2: SEHNR and FQNEAQ (reference sequence). CDR3 length: 11 amino acids. DNA of the CDR3: TGTGCCAGCGGGGATACCTACGAGCAGTACTTC. It yields the protein CASGDTYEQYF.

This rearrangement joins TRBV4-1 to TRBJ2-7; a possible D gene is TRBD1 (6 bases). Germline CDR1 and CDR2: MGHRA and YSYEKL. Deletions cut 2 bases from V and 3 bases from J, with 14 bases between. This CDR3 region has 15 residues. The CDR3 loop reads CASSQWDTASYEQYF. Written as DNA, the CDR3 is TGCGCCAGCAGCCAATGGGACACGGCTAGCTACGAGCAGTACTTC.

This clone was recorded a few times. The chain joins TRBV27 to TRBJ1-1; 11 bases map to TRBD1. Germline V gene sequence: CDR1 MNHEY, CDR2 SMNVEV (reference sequence). This CDR3 has 15 amino acids. V lost 6 bases and J lost 1; bases outside the gene matches: 4. Here the CDR3 reads CASRADRGRNTEAFF. CDR3 in DNA: TGTGCCAGCAGGGCGGACAGGGGGCGGAACACTGAAGCTTTCTTT.

The rearrangement uses TRBV29-1 and TRBJ2-7; TRBD1 is a possible D gene (5 bases). CDR3 length equals 12 residues. Germline V gives CDR1 SQVTM, CDR2 ANQGSEA. V gave up 1 base and J gave up 3 bases, with 7 bases separating them. CDR3 sequence reads: CSVEGQSYEQYF. In DNA, the CDR3 is TGCAGCGTTGAAGGACAGAGCTACGAGCAGTACTTC.

The V gene is TRBV6-5, the J gene TRBJ2-7; TRBD2 aligns across 8 bases. CDR3 length: 15 amino acids. CDR1 MNHEY and CDR2 SVGAGI come from the germline V gene. V was pared by 0 bases and J by 3 bases, with 4 bases of the junction left unmatched. The CDR3 region is CASSYSIAGSYEQYF. The CDR3 nucleotides are TGTGCCAGCAGTTACTCGATAGCGGGGAGCTACGAGCAGTACTTC.

The chain combines TRBV9 with TRBJ2-1; 7 bases fit TRBD1. There are 13 residues in the CDR3. The germline gives CDR1 SGDLS, CDR2 YYNGEE. After removal of 3 bases from V and 6 bases from J, the junction contained 3 bases not matched to a gene. CDR3 region: CASSADRFNEQFF. The CDR3 DNA reads TGTGCCAGCAGCGCGGACAGGTTCAATGAGCAGTTCTTC.

J is TRBJ1-2 and V is TRBV6-6; D unresolved. The germline CDR1 and CDR2 sequences are MNHNY and SVGAGI (reference sequence). V lost 2 bases and J lost 3, with 10 bases in between. The CDR3 loop spans 14 amino acids. CDR3 in DNA: TGTGCCAGCAGTTACGGATCGACGGACTATGGCTACACCTTC. Translation: CASSYGSTDYGYTF.

This chain uses TRBV4-1 with TRBJ1-4; no definite D call. V lost 1 base and J lost 7, with 7 bases in between. The CDR3 is made up of 13 amino acids. Per the germline V gene, CDR1 is MGHRA and CDR2 is YSYEKL. The CDR3 loop is CASSQVRSEKLFF. Written as DNA, the CDR3 is TGCGCCAGCAGCCAAGTCCGGAGTGAAAAACTGTTTTTT.

In its sample, this clone ranks as hyperexpanded. Other DNA sequences in the sample encode the same CDR3. The V and J genes are TRBV7-8 and TRBJ2-7; D ambiguous. The CDR3 spans 13 residues. CDR1 and CDR2 (germline): SGHVS, FQNEAQ. Between the trimmed V and J ends, which lost 5 bases and 2 bases, there was a span of 10 bases. Written as DNA, the CDR3 is TGTGCCAGCAGCGAAGGTCAGGCCTACGAGCAGTACTTC. Translated: CASSEGQAYEQYF.

This clone occurred once. The chain joins TRBV11-1 to TRBJ2-7, with TRBD2 matching over 11 bases. The CDR3 consists of 15 residues. Looked up from germline, CDR1 is SGHAT and CDR2 is FQDESV (reference sequence). The trim removed 5 bases at V and 2 bases at J, leaving 5 bases unmatched. For the CDR3, the DNA is TGTGCCAGCAGCGTACTAGCGGGGGTAACCTACGAGCAGTACTTC. Its protein is CASSVLAGVTYEQYF.

The genes are TRBV4-3 and TRBJ1-2; TRBD1 matches 7 bases. Germline CDR1 LGHNA, CDR2 YSLEER. The CDR3 runs 18 residues. V trimming: 4 bases; J trimming: 0 bases; junction bases outside the gene matches: 14. CDR3: CASSPSVGTDYPNYGYTF. CDR3 nucleotide sequence: TGCGCCAGCAGCCCTTCTGTCGGGACAGACTACCCTAACTATGGCTACACCTTC.

The chain recombines TRBV6-5 with TRBJ2-1, with 9 bases aligning to TRBD2. Per germline, CDR1 MNHEY and CDR2 SVGAGI. V lost 6 bases, J lost 8 bases, and 8 bases stayed unmatched. CDR3 size: 14 residues. CDR3 region: CASSITGTSYEQFF. The DNA of the CDR3 is TGTGCCAGCAGCATAACCGGGACTAGCTATGAGCAGTTCTTC.

J is TRBJ2-1 and V is TRBV7-9; D unresolved. Germline assignment: CDR1 SEHNR and CDR2 FQNEAQ (reference sequence). The CDR3 extends over 16 amino acids. V was cut by 4 bases and J by 7 bases, with 20 bases left in between. CDR3 sequence reads: CASSSVGNRAGNEQFF. The DNA for the CDR3 is TGTGCCAGCAGCTCCGTAGGGAATCGGGCCGGGAATGAGCAGTTCTTC.

This rearrangement joins TRBV19 to TRBJ1-5; D might be TRBD1 (5 bases). Germline V gene sequence: CDR1 LNHDA, CDR2 SQIVND (reference sequence). The CDR3 has 16 residues. V was cut by 3 bases and J by 0 bases, with 12 bases left in between. For the CDR3, the DNA is TGTGCCAGTAGTATCGGGCACGGACATAGCAATCAGCCCCAGCATTTT. Its translation: CASSIGHGHSNQPQHF.

The chain carries TRBV4-1 and TRBJ1-4, with TRBD1 as a possible D gene (5 bases). Germline V CDR1 and CDR2: MGHRA, YSYEKL. V lost 0 bases and J lost 4, with 12 bases in between. This CDR3 is built from 16 residues. The CDR3 sequence is CASSQETGTRNEKLFF. CDR3 bases: TGCGCCAGCAGCCAAGAAACGGGGACGCGTAATGAAAAACTGTTTTTT.

As regards this clone: The sample has other DNA sequences that encode this CDR3 too. This chain uses TRBV6-5 with TRBJ1-5; D is undetermined. The CDR3 covers 14 residues. Trimming removed 0 bases from V and 0 bases from J, with 3 bases in between. Germline loops: CDR1 MNHEY, CDR2 SVGAGI. In DNA, the CDR3 is TGTGCCAGCAGTTACTCCGGTAGCAATCAGCCCCAGCATTTT. This codes for CASSYSGSNQPQHF.

This rearrangement joins TRBV7-2 to TRBJ2-5; D is possibly TRBD1 (5 bases). Per germline, CDR1 SGHTA and CDR2 FQGNSA. Trimming took off 2 bases at V and 5 bases at J, with 15 bases between the two ends. The CDR3 spans 15 residues. The CDR3 DNA follows: TGTGCCAGCAGCTTAATCTGGGGTCCAGGGGAGACCCAGTACTTC. Protein: CASSLIWGPGETQYF. Filled out from reference TRBV7-2 and TRBJ2-5, the complete variable domain reads GAGVSQSPSNKVTEKGKDVELRCDPISGHTALYWYRQSLGQGLEFLIYFQGNSAPDKSGLPSDRFSAERTGGSVSTLTIQRTQQEDSAVYLCASSLIWGPGETQYFGPGTRLLVL.

The J gene is TRBJ2-2, the V gene TRBV7-9; D unclear. V was shortened by 4 bases and J by 7 bases, with 16 bases between the two germline ends. This CDR3 comprises 15 residues. Germline V gene sequence: CDR1 SEHNR, CDR2 FQNEAQ (reference sequence). For the CDR3, the DNA is TGTGCCAGCAGCTCAAGGGCCCCACCTCGCGGGGAGCTGTTTTTT. Its translation is CASSSRAPPRGELFF.